These T cell receptor beta chains were read from a single sample in a study of regulatory T cells in long-lasting Graves disease. Via MiXCR, TCRdb re-called the multiplex PCR reads, giving one row per CDR3 protein. The data show approximately 480,000 distinct CDR3 sequences, 15% to 20% seen once. These same data were also listed under a study on T cells in Graves' hyperthyroidism and ophthalmopathy.

This material consisted of peripheral blood mononuclear cells (PBMCs), taken at new diagnosis, from a patient treated with antithyroid drugs. The receptors originated from a man aged 40-55 years with Graves disease. The CDR3 runs from the conserved cysteine through the conserved F or W. A D gene is named only where the DNA matches it firmly. Clone sizes are given selectively: once, few, many, or a class where the clone is expanded.

cdr3_aa	cdr3_nt	j_call	clone_size	d_call	v_call
CASSYGLAGDYEQYF	TGCGCCAGCAGCTACGGACTAGCGGGAGACTACGAGCAGTACTTC	TRBJ2-7	many	TRBD2	TRBV5-1
CATSDSGLAGAQDTQYF	TGTGCCACCAGTGATTCTGGACTAGCGGGAGCCCAAGATACGCAGTATTTT	TRBJ2-3	many	TRBD2	TRBV24-1
CASSEDPRGRGGPGELFF	TGTGCCAGCAGTGAAGATCCCAGGGGCCGCGGGGGGCCTGGGGAGCTGTTTTTT	TRBJ2-2	many	TRBD2	TRBV27
CASSSPAGTRLNEQFF	TGTGCCAGCAGCTCCCCCGCTGGGACTAGACTGAATGAGCAGTTCTTC	TRBJ2-1	-	TRBD2	TRBV11-2
CASRLAGGPRDEQYF	TGTGCCAGTAGACTAGCGGGAGGACCTCGGGACGAGCAGTACTTC	TRBJ2-7	many	TRBD2	TRBV6-1
CASSSLAGGPLTGELFF	TGTGCCAGCAGCTCTCTAGCGGGAGGGCCGCTCACCGGGGAGCTGTTTTTT	TRBJ2-2	many	TRBD2	TRBV11-2
CASSYTPREPDYNEQFF	TGTGCCAGCAGTTACACGCCCAGGGAACCTGACTACAATGAGCAGTTCTTC	TRBJ2-1	few	-	TRBV6-5
CASSVAMLSYNEQFF	TGTGCCAGCAGTGTGGCCATGTTATCCTACAATGAGCAGTTCTTC	TRBJ2-1	few	-	TRBV6-1
CSVEVSLNTEAFF	TGCAGCGTTGAGGTCAGCTTGAACACTGAAGCTTTCTTT	TRBJ1-1	few	-	TRBV29-1
CASSLGPGTSGRYEQFF	TGTGCCAGCAGCTTGGGGCCCGGGACTAGCGGGAGGTATGAGCAGTTCTTC	TRBJ2-1	-	TRBD2	TRBV5-5
CASSLLFAGSNTGELFF	TGTGCCAGCAGCTTACTGTTTGCGGGGTCGAACACCGGGGAGCTGTTTTTT	TRBJ2-2	many	-	TRBV11-2
CASSGTGPRNQPQHF	TGTGCCAGCAGTGGAACGGGGCCTCGGAATCAGCCCCAGCATTTT	TRBJ1-5	few	-	TRBV27
CASSSRDLRYEQYF	TGTGCCAGCAGCTCCAGGGACCTAAGATACGAGCAGTACTTC	TRBJ2-7	-	-	TRBV13
CASSLGQGYRGANVLTF	TGTGCCAGCAGCCTCGGACAGGGTTACAGGGGGGCCAACGTCCTGACTTTC	TRBJ2-6	many	TRBD1	TRBV28
CSVGNLVLNEQFF	TGCAGCGTTGGAAATCTGGTGTTAAATGAGCAGTTCTTC	TRBJ2-1	few	-	TRBV29-1
CASSSTGRGDTQYF	TGTGCCAGCAGTTCCACTGGCCGCGGCGATACGCAGTATTTT	TRBJ2-3	many	-	TRBV28
CAISRETSYNEQFF	TGTGCCATCAGTAGAGAGACGTCCTACAATGAGCAGTTCTTC	TRBJ2-1	-	-	TRBV10-3
CSASIPLRGNTEAFF	TGCAGTGCCTCCATACCACTCCGGGGGAACACTGAAGCTTTCTTT	TRBJ1-1	-	-	TRBV20-1
CASSLDTLSNQPQHF	TGTGCCAGCAGTTTGGACACTCTTAGCAATCAGCCCCAGCATTTT	TRBJ1-5	many	-	TRBV28
CASSRTGGSSYEQYF	TGTGCCAGCAGTAGGACAGGGGGTAGCTCCTACGAGCAGTACTTC	TRBJ2-7	many	TRBD1	TRBV6-1
CSADVGTGYEKLFF	TGCAGCGCCGACGTTGGGACAGGGTATGAAAAACTGTTTTTT	TRBJ1-4	few	TRBD1	TRBV29-1
CASSQRPSGRVTDTQYF	TGCGCCAGCAGCCAGAGGCCTAGCGGGAGGGTCACAGATACGCAGTATTTT	TRBJ2-3	once	TRBD2	TRBV4-1
CASSLPFSGAGNQPQHF	TGTGCCAGCAGTTTACCCTTCTCAGGGGCCGGCAATCAGCCCCAGCATTTT	TRBJ1-5	many	-	TRBV28
CASSCSRETLGDYEQYF	TGTGCCAGCAGCTGCAGCAGGGAGACGCTGGGCGACTACGAGCAGTACTTC	TRBJ2-7	many	-	TRBV11-2
CASSGQGARSTDTQYF	TGTGCCAGCAGTGGACAGGGGGCGAGGAGCACAGATACGCAGTATTTT	TRBJ2-3	-	TRBD1	TRBV2
CASSSRTSGAEDTQYF	TGTGCCAGCAGCTCCCGGACTAGCGGCGCCGAAGATACGCAGTATTTT	TRBJ2-3	-	TRBD2	TRBV9
CASVDGRSYNEQFF	TGTGCCAGCGTAGACGGGCGCTCCTACAATGAGCAGTTCTTC	TRBJ2-1	many	-	TRBV2
CASSLFRGSSEQFF	TGTGCCAGCAGCTTATTTCGGGGGTCGAGCGAGCAGTTCTTC	TRBJ2-1	many	-	TRBV11-3
CASGFSSGEFTGELFF	TGTGCTAGTGGTTTTAGCAGCGGAGAATTCACCGGGGAGCTGTTTTTT	TRBJ2-2	-	-	TRBV12-5
CASSPYPGSEQYF	TGTGCCAGCAGTCCGTACCCAGGGAGCGAGCAGTACTTC	TRBJ2-7	few	-	TRBV28
CSARDAGQGPDTQYF	TGCAGTGCTAGAGATGCCGGACAGGGGCCAGATACGCAGTATTTT	TRBJ2-3	-	TRBD1	TRBV20-1
CASSVDSTDTQYF	TGTGCCAGCAGTGTCGACTCCACAGATACGCAGTATTTT	TRBJ2-3	many	-	TRBV6-1
CSARDGRTRDGYTF	TGCAGTGCTAGAGACGGACGGACGCGAGATGGCTACACCTTC	TRBJ1-2	-	-	TRBV20-1
CASSGSGTGDGYTF	TGCGCCAGCAGCGGTTCCGGGACAGGGGACGGCTACACCTTC	TRBJ1-2	-	TRBD1	TRBV5-1